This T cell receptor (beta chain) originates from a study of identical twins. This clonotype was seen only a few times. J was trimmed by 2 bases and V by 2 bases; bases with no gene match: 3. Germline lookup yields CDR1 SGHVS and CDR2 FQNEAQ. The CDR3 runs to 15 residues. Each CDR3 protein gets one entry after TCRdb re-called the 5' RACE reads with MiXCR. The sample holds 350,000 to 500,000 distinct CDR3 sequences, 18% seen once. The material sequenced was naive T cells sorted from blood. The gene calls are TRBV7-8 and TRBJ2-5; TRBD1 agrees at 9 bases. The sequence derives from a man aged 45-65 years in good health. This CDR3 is CASSLLGTGQETQYF. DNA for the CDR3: TGTGCCAGCAGCTTACTTGGGACAGGGCAAGAGACCCAGTACTTC.